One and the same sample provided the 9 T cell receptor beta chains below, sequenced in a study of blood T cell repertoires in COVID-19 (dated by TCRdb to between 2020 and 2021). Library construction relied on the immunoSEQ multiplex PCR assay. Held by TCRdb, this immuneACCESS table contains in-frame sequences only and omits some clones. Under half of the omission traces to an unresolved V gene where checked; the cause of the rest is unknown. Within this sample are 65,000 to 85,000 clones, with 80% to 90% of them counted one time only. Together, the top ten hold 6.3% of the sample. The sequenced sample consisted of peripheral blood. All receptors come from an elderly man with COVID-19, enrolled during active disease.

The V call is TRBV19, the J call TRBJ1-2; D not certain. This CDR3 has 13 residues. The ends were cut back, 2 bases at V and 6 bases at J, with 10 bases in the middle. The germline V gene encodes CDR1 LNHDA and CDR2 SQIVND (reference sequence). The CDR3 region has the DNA TGTGCCAGTAGTATATCTCGAGCGGATGGCTACACCTTC. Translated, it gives CASSISRADGYTF.

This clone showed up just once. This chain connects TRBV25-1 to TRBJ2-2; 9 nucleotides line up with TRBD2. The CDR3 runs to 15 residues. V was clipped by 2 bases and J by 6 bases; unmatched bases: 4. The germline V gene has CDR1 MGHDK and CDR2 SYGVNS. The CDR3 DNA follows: TGTGCCAGCAGTGAACCGGGACTAGCAGCCGGGGAGCTGTTTTTT. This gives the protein CASSEPGLAAGELFF.

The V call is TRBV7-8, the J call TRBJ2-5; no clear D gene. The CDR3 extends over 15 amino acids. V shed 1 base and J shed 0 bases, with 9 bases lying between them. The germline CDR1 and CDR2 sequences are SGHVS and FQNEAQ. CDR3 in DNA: TGTGCCAGCAGCTTAGTAAACAGTAACCAAGAGACCCAGTACTTC. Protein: CASSLVNSNQETQYF.

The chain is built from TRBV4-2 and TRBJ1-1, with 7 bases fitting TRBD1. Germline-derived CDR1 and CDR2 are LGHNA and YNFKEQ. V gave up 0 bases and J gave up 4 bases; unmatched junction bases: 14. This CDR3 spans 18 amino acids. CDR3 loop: CASSQETKSTGASTEAFF. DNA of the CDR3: TGTGCCAGCAGCCAAGAGACCAAATCAACAGGGGCCTCCACTGAAGCTTTCTTT.

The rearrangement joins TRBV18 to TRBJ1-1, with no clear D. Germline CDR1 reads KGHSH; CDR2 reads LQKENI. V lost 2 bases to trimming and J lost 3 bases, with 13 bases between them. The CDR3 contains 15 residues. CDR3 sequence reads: CASSPVRRPDTEAFF. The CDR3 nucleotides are TGTGCCAGCTCACCAGTCAGGCGTCCGGACACTGAAGCTTTCTTT.

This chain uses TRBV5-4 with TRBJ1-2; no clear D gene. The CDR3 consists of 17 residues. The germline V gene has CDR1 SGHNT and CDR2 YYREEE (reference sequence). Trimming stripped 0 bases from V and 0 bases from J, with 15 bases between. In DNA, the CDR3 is TGTGCCAGCAGCTTGGGAGGGTCTGGGCCTACTAACTATGGCTACACCTTC. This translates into CASSLGGSGPTNYGYTF.

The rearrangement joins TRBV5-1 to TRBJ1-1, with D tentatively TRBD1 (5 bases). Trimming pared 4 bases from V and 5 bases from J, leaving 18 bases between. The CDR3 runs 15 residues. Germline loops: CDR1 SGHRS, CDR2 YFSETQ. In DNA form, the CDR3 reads TGCGCCAGCAGCGGCGGCCTGGGTAAGGGGACTGAAGCTTTCTTT. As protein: CASSGGLGKGTEAFF.

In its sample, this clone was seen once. In DNA, the CDR3 is TGTGCCAGCAGTCCCGCTCTCAACAGGGGTCCCTACGAGCAGTACTTC. Translation gives CASSPALNRGPYEQYF. The chain is built from TRBV6-8 and TRBJ2-7; 7 bases match TRBD1. V lost 5 bases, J lost 2 bases, and 12 bases stayed unmatched. Germline loops: CDR1 MNHGY, CDR2 SAAAGT. The CDR3 sequence is 16 residues long.

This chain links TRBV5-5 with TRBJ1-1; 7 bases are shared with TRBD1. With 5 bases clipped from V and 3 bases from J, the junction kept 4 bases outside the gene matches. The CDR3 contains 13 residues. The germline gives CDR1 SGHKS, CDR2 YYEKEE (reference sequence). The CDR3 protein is CASSPTGDTEAFF. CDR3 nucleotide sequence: TGTGCCAGCAGTCCAACAGGGGACACTGAAGCTTTCTTT. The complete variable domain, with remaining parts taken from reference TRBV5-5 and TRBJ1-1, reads DAGVTQSPTHLIKTRGQQVTLRCSPISGHKSVSWYQQVLGQGPQFIFQYYEKEERGRGNFPDRFSARQFPNYSSELNVNALLLGDSALYLCASSPTGDTEAFFGQGTRLTVV.